Shown below are 17 T cell receptor beta chains from a single sample sequenced in a study of T cells expressing NK-cell markers. TCRdb re-called the 5' RACE reads and shows each CDR3 protein once, DNA omitted. The repertoire shows 130,000 to 150,000 distinct CDR3 sequences; the top ten hold 9% to 15%. Input material: blood T cells: a sorted CD56 or NKG2C T cell subset, CD4+ or CD8+ T cells, or bulk PBMC T cells (not recorded which). These receptors all stem from a man between 18 and 35 years old in good health.

The chain has TRBV7-9 and TRBJ2-7; no DNA is available, so the TRBD2 call from TCRdb remains unchecked. The CDR3 extends over 14 amino acids. Germline assignment: CDR1 SEHNR and CDR2 FQNEAQ (reference sequence). CDR3 protein: CASSSRLAGDEQYF.

The CDR3 protein is CSARATSGSSPDTQYF. The chain links TRBV20-1 to TRBJ2-3; TCRdb calls TRBD2, which cannot be checked without DNA. This CDR3 has 16 residues. Germline CDR1 DFQATT, CDR2 SNEGSKA (reference sequence).

This sequence joins TRBV20-1 and TRBJ2-2; no DNA is available, so the TRBD2 call from TCRdb remains unchecked. Germline V gene sequence: CDR1 DFQATT, CDR2 SNEGSKA (reference sequence). The CDR3 contains 11 residues. CDR3 protein: CSARWEGELFF.

The CDR3 reads CASSESPGGAADTQYF. V gene TRBV10-2 combines with J gene TRBJ2-3; TCRdb returns TRBD1, unconfirmable since there is no DNA. The CDR3 totals 16 residues. The germline CDR1 and CDR2 sequences are WSHSY and SAAADI.

The chain carries TRBV5-6 and TRBJ2-1; TCRdb gives TRBD1 as the D gene, but with no DNA this cannot be confirmed. The V gene's germline CDR1 is SGHDT and CDR2 YYEEEE. CDR3 length equals 18 residues. CDR3 protein: CASSPPRVGTGLYNEQFF.

The gene calls are TRBV7-9 and TRBJ2-4; TCRdb selects TRBD1, and the lack of DNA leaves this call unchecked. The germline CDR1 and CDR2 sequences are SEHNR and FQNEAQ (reference sequence). The CDR3 runs to 13 residues. The CDR3 spells CASSPAGADIQYF.

This clonotype registers medium-sized (0.01 to 0.1%) by frequency. V and J are TRBV18 and TRBJ2-2; TCRdb's D gene call, TRBD2, goes unchecked for lack of DNA. The CDR3 is 16 residues long. Per the germline V gene, CDR1 is KGHSH and CDR2 is LQKENI. This chain's CDR3 is CASSTIVAGGSGELFF.

The rearrangement uses TRBV6-4 and TRBJ2-1; TCRdb returns TRBD1, unconfirmable since there is no DNA. This CDR3 is 15 amino acids long. The germline V gene encodes CDR1 MRHNA and CDR2 SNTAGT. The CDR3 sequence is CASSETLTGYNEQFF.

This chain links TRBV29-1 with TRBJ2-7. The germline V gene has CDR1 SQVTM and CDR2 ANQGSEA. The CDR3 totals 12 residues. The chain's CDR3 is CSVGTGPYEQYF.

This chain links TRBV24-1 with TRBJ2-7. The CDR3 contains 14 residues. In germline, CDR1 is KGHDR, CDR2 SFDVKD. CDR3 in amino acids: CATSDSTAAYEQYF.

The CDR3 sequence is CASSFSGSNYGYTF. The gene calls are TRBV5-5 and TRBJ1-2. CDR3 length: 14 residues. The germline CDR1 and CDR2 sequences are SGHKS and YYEKEE (reference sequence).

The rearrangement joins TRBV6-2 or TRBV6-3 to TRBJ2-3; with no DNA, the TCRdb D assignment of TRBD1 cannot be verified. The CDR3 is made up of 14 amino acids. Per the germline V gene, CDR1 is MNHEY and CDR2 is SVGEGT. CDR3 sequence: CASNPGQGSGTQYF.

The V and J genes are TRBV5-1 and TRBJ2-1; absent DNA, TCRdb's TRBD2 call cannot be checked. This CDR3 has 14 residues. Germline V gene data show CDR1 as SGHRS and CDR2 as YFSETQ. CDR3: CASSLGTSVHEQFF.

The chain carries TRBV14 and TRBJ2-3. Germline V gene lookup returns CDR1 SGHDN and CDR2 FVKESK. CDR3 length: 16 residues. The CDR3 region is CASSQGYWKDTDTQYF.

J is TRBJ2-5 and V is TRBV28; TCRdb lists TRBD2, though no DNA is available to test this call. Germline assignment: CDR1 MDHEN and CDR2 SYDVKM. The CDR3 extends over 17 amino acids. CDR3 sequence: CASSSLGLAGVIETQYF.

This chain links TRBV20-1 with TRBJ1-2; without DNA, the TCRdb call of TRBD1 cannot be checked. Germline V gene data show CDR1 as DFQATT and CDR2 as SNEGSKA (reference sequence). This CDR3 has 14 residues. The CDR3 is CSARYFDRDAGYTF.

The J gene is TRBJ2-1, the V gene TRBV5-1; TCRdb selects TRBD2, and the lack of DNA leaves this call unchecked. This CDR3 has 17 amino acids. In germline, CDR1 is SGHRS, CDR2 YFSETQ. CDR3 sequence reads: CASSSLPTSGSYNEQFF.